A selection of T cell receptor beta chains follows, all from one sample in a study of cytomegalovirus exposure and HLA in healthy donors. Profiling relied on immunoSEQ multiplex PCR, and the TCRdb table lists in-frame clones only, not all of them. Of more than 90,000 clones in the sample, approximately 69% are singletons; the top ten hold roughly 5.5%. The sequenced sample was PBMCs. The receptors come from a boy aged 10-17 years in good health and CMV-seropositive. The CDR3 runs from the conserved cysteine through the conserved F or W. A D gene is named only where the DNA matches it firmly. Expanded clones get a size class; other rows say once, few or many, or leave the size out.

v_gene	abundance	j_gene	d_gene	CDR3aa	CDR3nt
TRBV19	.	TRBJ2-3	.	CASSIIGGVSTDTQYF	TGTGCCAGTAGTATCATAGGGGGAGTCAGCACAGATACGCAGTATTTT
TRBV6-5	.	TRBJ1-2	.	CASSGDTGTTGGYTF	TGTGCCAGCAGCGGTGACACCGGGACAACCGGTGGCTACACCTTC
TRBV27	.	TRBJ2-7	.	CASSLGLHSYEQYF	TGTGCCAGCAGTTTAGGCTTGCATTCCTACGAGCAGTACTTC
TRBV9	.	TRBJ2-5	.	CASSVVDSSPGAQYF	TGTGCCAGCAGCGTAGTCGATTCTTCTCCGGGGGCCCAGTACTTC
TRBV9	once	TRBJ2-3	.	CASSVGGASDTQYF	TGTGCCAGCAGCGTAGGAGGCGCCAGCGATACGCAGTATTTT
TRBV6-5	few	TRBJ2-7	TRBD1	CASRGQGLYEQYF	TGTGCCAGCAGGGGACAGGGCCTTTACGAGCAGTACTTC
TRBV27	.	TRBJ2-7	.	CASSLPGYEQYF	TGTGCCAGCAGTTTACCGGGTTACGAGCAGTACTTC
TRBV19	.	TRBJ1-6	TRBD1	CASSTRGQGTPLHF	TGTGCCAGTAGTACCCGAGGACAGGGAACACCCCTCCACTTT
TRBV7-2	.	TRBJ1-3	.	CASSLDRFGGNTIYF	TGTGCCAGCAGCTTAGACAGGTTCGGAGGAAACACCATATATTTT
TRBV21-1	.	TRBJ2-7	.	CAARLAGGQYEQYF	TGTGCTGCAAGGCTAGCGGGAGGGCAATACGAGCAGTACTTC
TRBV5-1	few	TRBJ1-2	TRBD1	CASSREGQGGKGYTF	TGCGCCAGCAGCCGAGAGGGACAGGGCGGAAAGGGCTACACCTTC
TRBV4-3	few	TRBJ2-5	.	CASSQELSARETQYF	TGCGCCAGCAGCCAAGAACTCTCTGCCCGGGAGACCCAGTACTTC
TRBV6-5	once	TRBJ1-5	.	CASSYSGGGDQPQHF	TGTGCCAGCAGTTACTCGGGTGGGGGGGACCAGCCCCAGCATTTT
TRBV18	.	TRBJ1-1	TRBD1	CASSPLDRGRTEAFF	TGTGCCAGCTCACCACTTGACAGGGGTAGGACTGAAGCTTTCTTT
TRBV7-6	.	TRBJ2-3	TRBD1	CASSSTGSTDTQYF	TGTGCCAGCAGCTCGACAGGGAGCACAGATACGCAGTATTTT
TRBV27	.	TRBJ1-2	.	CASSWSRGGGYTF	TGTGCCAGCAGTTGGTCGAGGGGAGGAGGCTACACCTTC
TRBV4-1	few	TRBJ1-6	.	CASSQPPGAGNSPLHF	TGCGCCAGCAGCCAACCTCCAGGGGCGGGTAATTCACCCCTCCACTTT
TRBV6-5	.	TRBJ2-1	TRBD2	CASSRGLEGHEQFF	TGTGCCAGCAGTCGGGGACTAGAGGGTCATGAGCAGTTCTTC
TRBV7-9	.	TRBJ1-1	.	CSSSFSGTEAFF	TGTTCCAGCAGCTTCTCGGGTACTGAAGCTTTCTTT
TRBV19	few	TRBJ2-3	.	CASSSRQTDTQYF	TGTGCCAGTAGTTCCCGACAGACAGATACGCAGTATTTT
TRBV6-5	few	TRBJ1-1	.	CASRTRGGKTEAFF	TGTGCCAGCAGAACCCGGGGGGGAAAGACTGAAGCTTTCTTT
TRBV5-1	few	TRBJ1-2	.	CASSLDDTNYGYTF	TGCGCCAGCAGCTTGGATGACACAAACTATGGCTACACCTTC
TRBV19	few	TRBJ2-7	TRBD1	CASSIPGTGRYEQYF	TGTGCCAGTAGTATACCCGGGACAGGGAGGTACGAGCAGTACTTC
TRBV6-1	.	TRBJ2-3	TRBD1	CASSESGTGSTRTDTQYF	TGTGCCAGCAGTGAGTCGGGGACAGGGTCAACCCGCACAGATACGCAGTATTTT
TRBV5-1	few	TRBJ1-2	TRBD1	CASSLGGQGYGYTF	TGCGCCAGCAGCTTGGGAGGACAGGGCTATGGCTACACCTTC
TRBV29-1	.	TRBJ1-6	TRBD1	CSVRDRNNSPLHF	TGCAGCGTACGGGACAGGAATAATTCACCCCTCCACTTT
TRBV5-6	.	TRBJ1-1	.	CASSSSSWNTEAFF	TGTGCCAGCAGCTCGTCTAGTTGGAACACTGAAGCTTTCTTT
TRBV4-3	.	TRBJ2-7	.	CASSQGQDNNEQYF	TGCGCCAGCAGCCAAGGTCAGGATAATAACGAGCAGTACTTC
TRBV7-9	.	TRBJ2-1	TRBD2	CVAGGRAYNEQFF	TGTGTGGCAGGCGGGAGAGCCTACAATGAGCAGTTCTTC
TRBV30	few	TRBJ1-2	TRBD1	CAWSRPGGTSNYGYTF	TGTGCCTGGAGTCGACCAGGGGGGACCAGTAACTATGGCTACACCTTC
TRBV27	.	TRBJ2-1	.	CASSLYGDVINEQFF	TGTGCCAGCAGTTTATACGGGGATGTAATCAATGAGCAGTTCTTC
TRBV7-9	.	TRBJ2-5	.	CASSLGANPGTQYF	TGTGCCAGCAGCCTAGGAGCCAACCCAGGGACCCAGTACTTC
TRBV30	.	TRBJ1-1	.	CAWSVLGHSNTEAFF	TGTGCCTGGAGTGTACTTGGACACTCGAACACTGAAGCTTTCTTT
TRBV5-6	.	TRBJ2-1	TRBD2	CASSLERELFF	TGTGCCAGCAGCTTGGAGCGGGAGTTGTTCTTC
TRBV7-2	few	TRBJ2-7	TRBD1	CASSLVSQGAFEQYF	TGTGCCAGCAGCTTAGTTAGTCAGGGGGCGTTCGAGCAGTACTTC
TRBV4-3	.	TRBJ2-1	.	CASSQEELAGNEQFF	TGCGCCAGCAGCCAAGAGGAGCTAGCTGGGAATGAGCAGTTCTTC
TRBV12-5	.	TRBJ2-7	.	CASGLVGGYEQYF	TGTGCTAGTGGTTTGGTAGGAGGGTACGAGCAGTACTTC
TRBV5-6	.	TRBJ2-5	.	CASSLVGAWETQYF	TGTGCCAGCAGCTTGGTGGGGGCTTGGGAGACCCAGTACTTC
TRBV2	.	TRBJ2-7	.	CASLPGHTYEQYF	TGTGCCAGCCTACCGGGACATACATACGAGCAGTACTTC
TRBV29-1	.	TRBJ2-7	.	CSARTDPYEQYF	TGCAGCGCTAGGACAGACCCCTACGAGCAGTACTTC
TRBV14	few	TRBJ2-1	TRBD2	CASSRPGGLSYNEQFF	TGTGCCAGCAGCCGTCCGGGAGGGCTCTCCTACAATGAGCAGTTCTTC
TRBV6-5	.	TRBJ1-5	.	CASSYSAGYQPQHF	TGTGCCAGCAGTTACTCAGCGGGTTATCAGCCCCAGCATTTT
TRBV7-3	.	TRBJ2-2	TRBD1	CASSSGTGRTGELFF	TGTGCCAGCAGCTCAGGGACAGGCCGCACCGGGGAGCTGTTTTTT
TRBV19	.	TRBJ2-1	.	CASSVNAGTGNYNEQFF	TGTGCCAGTAGTGTAAACGCCGGGACTGGGAACTACAATGAGCAGTTCTTC
TRBV18	few	TRBJ1-6	.	CASSPEGRGNSPLHF	TGTGCCAGCTCACCTGAGGGGAGGGGGAATTCACCCCTCCACTTT